A single sample is the source of the 13 T cell receptor beta chains below, sequenced in a study of blood T cells in healthy people across ages. Then a second PCR, running roughly 7 to 11 cycles, was carried out with a sample-barcoded 5' primer and a J-beta primer mix. One entry per CDR3 protein, called by TCRdb with MiXCR from the 5' RACE reads. This sample carries fewer than 800,000 distinct CDR3 sequences, around 25% of them seen once, and the ten largest clones take more than 7.5%. This same sample was also taken into another study, of T cells of mothers and their children.

The sequenced sample was blood. The receptor set was obtained from a boy aged 5-17 years in good health.

This chain joins TRBV7-9 and TRBJ2-7, with a possible D match to TRBD2 (5 bases). Looked up from germline, CDR1 is SEHNR and CDR2 is FQNEAQ (reference sequence). There are 13 residues in the CDR3. Between the trimmed V and J ends, which lost 5 bases and 7 bases, there was a span of 15 bases. The CDR3 spells CASSSKASGEQYF. As DNA, the CDR3 is TGTGCCAGCAGCAGTAAGGCGTCGGGAGAGCAGTACTTC. Full variable domain (remainder filled in from reference TRBV7-9 and TRBJ2-7): DTGVSQNPRHKITKRGQNVTFRCDPISEHNRLYWYRQTLGQGPEFLTYFQNEAQLEKSRLLSDRFSAERPKGSFSTLEIQRTEQGDSAMYLCASSSKASGEQYFGPGTRLTVT.

In its sample, this clonotype was seen a few times. This rearrangement joins TRBV13 to TRBJ2-5; perhaps TRBD1 as D (7 bases). Germline V gives CDR1 PRHDT, CDR2 FYEKMQ (reference sequence). Trimming stripped 6 bases from V and 2 bases from J, with 13 bases between. The CDR3 is made up of 14 amino acids. The CDR3 bases are TGTGCCAGCAGTGCAGGGGGGAGGCAAGAGACCCAGTACTTC. It is translated as CASSAGGRQETQYF.

J is TRBJ2-5 and V is TRBV19; D is uncertain. The end of the DNA fits TRBJ2-1 better, so the J call may be wrong. Germline-derived CDR1 and CDR2 are LNHDA and SQIVND (reference sequence). The CDR3 loop spans 12 amino acids. As DNA, the CDR3 is TGTGCCAGTAGTACTGACTACAATGAGCAGTTCTTC. Residues: CASSTDYNEQFF.

This clonotype has a count of ten or more. This rearrangement joins TRBV29-1 to TRBJ2-5, with D possibly being TRBD1 (5 bases). Looked up from germline, CDR1 is SQVTM and CDR2 is ANQGSEA. CDR3 length: 15 residues. Between the trimmed V and J ends, which lost 2 bases and 2 bases, there was a span of 15 bases. The CDR3 DNA is TGCAGCGTTGAATGGTTCCGACAGAGTCAAGAGACCCAGTACTTC. Protein sequence: CSVEWFRQSQETQYF. Full variable domain (rest looked up from reference TRBV29-1 and TRBJ2-5): SAVISQKPSRDICQRGTSLTIQCQVDSQVTMMFWYRQQPGQSLTLIATANQGSEATYESGFVIDKFPISRPNLTFSTLTVSNMSPEDSSIYLCSVEWFRQSQETQYFGPGTRLLVL.

This chain joins TRBV29-1 and TRBJ2-7, with no clear D. The CDR3 spans 12 residues. Deletions cut 3 bases from V and 3 bases from J, with 9 bases between. The V gene's germline CDR1 is SQVTM and CDR2 ANQGSEA. CDR3 residues: CSVEEPNYEQYF. CDR3 DNA sequence: TGCAGCGTTGAGGAGCCCAACTACGAGCAGTACTTC.

This clonotype has just a few counts. The genes are TRBV27 and TRBJ1-2, with D perhaps matching TRBD1 (6 bases). Looked up from germline, CDR1 is MNHEY and CDR2 is SMNVEV (reference sequence). The length of the CDR3 is 12 residues. Trimming removed 3 bases from V and 8 bases from J, with 10 bases in between. CDR3 nucleotide sequence: TGTGCCAGCAGTTTTCAACAGGGAGGCTACACCTTC. This codes for CASSFQQGGYTF.

The chain uses TRBV4-3 and TRBJ2-1; D gene unclear. The CDR3 is 15 residues long. Germline CDR1 reads LGHNA; CDR2 reads YSLEER. Between the trimmed V and J ends, which lost 0 bases and 3 bases, there was a span of 9 bases. The CDR3 bases are TGCGCCAGCAGCCAAGATCTCACTGACTACAATGAGCAGTTCTTC. It encodes CASSQDLTDYNEQFF.

In its sample, this clonotype was seen a few times. One end of the junction does not line up with germline, which may come from a read error. CDR3 amino acids: CASSTREGALHF. The CDR3 bases are TGTGCCAGCAGTACTCGAGAGGGGGCCCTACACTTT. The rearrangement uses TRBV27 and TRBJ1-1; TRBD1 aligns across 7 bases. Germline V gene lookup returns CDR1 MNHEY and CDR2 SMNVEV (reference sequence). This CDR3 spans 12 amino acids.

This clonotype was counted between two and nine times. V is TRBV6-1 and J is TRBJ2-2, with D possibly being TRBD1 (5 bases). In germline, CDR1 is MNHNS, CDR2 SASEGT. Trimming took 1 base from V and 3 from J, leaving 12 bases between them. This CDR3 spans 16 amino acids. As DNA, the CDR3 is TGTGCCAGCAGTGAAGGAGTAGGACACCACACCGGGGAGCTGTTTTTT. Translating it yields CASSEGVGHHTGELFF.

CDR3 sequence reads: CASSQWVGYEQFF. The CDR3 DNA reads TGCGCCAGCAGCCAATGGGTGGGTTATGAGCAGTTCTTC. This chain connects TRBV4-3 to TRBJ2-1; no clear D. This CDR3 is built from 13 residues. Germline values: CDR1 LGHNA, CDR2 YSLEER. V lost 2 bases, J lost 8 bases, and 10 bases lay in between.

The rearrangement joins TRBV7-9 to TRBJ1-1; D remains unclear. V dropped 2 bases and J dropped 3 bases, with 7 bases sitting between them. This CDR3 is built from 13 residues. Per germline, CDR1 SEHNR and CDR2 FQNEAQ (reference sequence). For the CDR3, the DNA is TGTGCCAGCAGCTTACTCGGCTACACTGAAGCTTTCTTT. Translation: CASSLLGYTEAFF.

The chain employs TRBV21-1 and TRBJ2-3; the table's TRBD1 call for D was not verified on the DNA. TRBV21-1 is labeled a pseudogene. This CDR3 comprises 17 residues. CDR3 residues: CASSHFLTASSTDTQYF. The CDR3 nucleotides are TGTGCCAGCAGCCATTTCCTGACAGCCTCTAGCACAGATACGCAGTATTTT.

The chain carries TRBV4-2 and TRBJ2-3, with D perhaps being TRBD1 or TRBD2 (6 bases each). The CDR3 totals 16 residues. Germline-derived CDR1 and CDR2 are LGHNA and YNFKEQ. V gave up 0 bases and J gave up 8 bases, with 18 bases separating them. CDR3 DNA: TGTGCCAGCAGCCAAGATCCCACTAGCCAGGGGCGTACGCAGTATTTT. Encoded protein: CASSQDPTSQGRTQYF.